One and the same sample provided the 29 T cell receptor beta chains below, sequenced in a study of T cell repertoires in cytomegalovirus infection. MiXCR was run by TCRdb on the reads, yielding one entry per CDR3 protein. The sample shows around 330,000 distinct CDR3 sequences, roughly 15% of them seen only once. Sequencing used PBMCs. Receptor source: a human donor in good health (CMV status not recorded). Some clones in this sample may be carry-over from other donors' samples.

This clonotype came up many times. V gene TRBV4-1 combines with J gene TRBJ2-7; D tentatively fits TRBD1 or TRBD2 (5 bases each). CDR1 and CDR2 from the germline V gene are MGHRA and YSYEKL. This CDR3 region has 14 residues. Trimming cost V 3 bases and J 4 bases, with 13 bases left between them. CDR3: CASSHNIEGYEQYF. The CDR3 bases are TGCGCCAGCAGCCACAACATAGAGGGGTACGAGCAGTACTTC.

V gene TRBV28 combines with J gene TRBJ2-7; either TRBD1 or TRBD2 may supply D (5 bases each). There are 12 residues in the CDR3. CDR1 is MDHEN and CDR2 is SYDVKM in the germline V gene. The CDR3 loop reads CTAGTENYEQYF. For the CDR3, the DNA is TGTACCGCCGGGACGGAAAACTACGAGCAGTACTTC.

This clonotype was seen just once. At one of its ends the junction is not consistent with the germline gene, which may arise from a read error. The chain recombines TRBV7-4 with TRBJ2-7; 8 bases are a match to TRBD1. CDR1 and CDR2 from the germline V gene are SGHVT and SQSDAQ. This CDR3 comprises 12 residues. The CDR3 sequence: CASSLAGGAWGF. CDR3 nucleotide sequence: TGTGCCAGCAGCTTGGCAGGGGGCGCTTGGGGCTTC.

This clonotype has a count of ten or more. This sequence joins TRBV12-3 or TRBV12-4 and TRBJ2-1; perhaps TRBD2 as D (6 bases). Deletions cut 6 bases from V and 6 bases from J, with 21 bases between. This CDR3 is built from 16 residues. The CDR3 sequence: CASSDVTGTLTNEQFF. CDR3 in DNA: TGTGCCAGCAGCGACGTCACCGGGACTTTAACCAATGAGCAGTTCTTC.

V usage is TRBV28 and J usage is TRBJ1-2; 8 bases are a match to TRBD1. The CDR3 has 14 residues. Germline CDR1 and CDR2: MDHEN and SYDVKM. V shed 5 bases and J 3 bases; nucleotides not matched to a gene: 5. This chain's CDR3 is CASSPGQGYYGYTF. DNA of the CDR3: TGTGCCAGCAGTCCTGGACAGGGATACTATGGCTACACCTTC.

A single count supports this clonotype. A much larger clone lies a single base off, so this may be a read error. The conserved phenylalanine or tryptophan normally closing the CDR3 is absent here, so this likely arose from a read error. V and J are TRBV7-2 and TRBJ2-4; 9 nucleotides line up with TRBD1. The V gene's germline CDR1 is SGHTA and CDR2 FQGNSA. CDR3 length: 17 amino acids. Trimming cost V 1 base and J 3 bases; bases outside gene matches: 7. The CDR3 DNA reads TGTGCCAGCAGCTTAGAAGGGACAGGGTCTGGCAAAAACATTCAGTACTCC. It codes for CASSLEGTGSGKNIQYS.

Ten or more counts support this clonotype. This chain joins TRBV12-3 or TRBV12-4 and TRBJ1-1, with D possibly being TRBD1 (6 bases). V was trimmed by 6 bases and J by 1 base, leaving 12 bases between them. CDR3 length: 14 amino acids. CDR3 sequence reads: CASRNRVQNTEAFF. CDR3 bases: TGTGCCAGCAGGAACAGGGTTCAGAACACTGAAGCTTTCTTT.

Here the CDR3 reads CASSLNAQVNQPQHF. CDR3 coding DNA: TGTGCCAGCAGTTTAAACGCTCAGGTCAATCAGCCCCAGCATTTT. This sequence joins TRBV12-3 or TRBV12-4 and TRBJ1-5; unclear D gene. The CDR3 loop spans 15 amino acids. Trimming took 2 bases from V and 3 from J, leaving 11 bases between them.

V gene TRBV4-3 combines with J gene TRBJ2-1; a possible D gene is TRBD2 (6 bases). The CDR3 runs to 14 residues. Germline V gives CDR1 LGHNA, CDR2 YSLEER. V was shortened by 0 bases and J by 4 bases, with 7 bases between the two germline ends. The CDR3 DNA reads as TGCGCCAGCAGCCAAGATCGGGGGTACAATGAGCAGTTCTTC. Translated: CASSQDRGYNEQFF.

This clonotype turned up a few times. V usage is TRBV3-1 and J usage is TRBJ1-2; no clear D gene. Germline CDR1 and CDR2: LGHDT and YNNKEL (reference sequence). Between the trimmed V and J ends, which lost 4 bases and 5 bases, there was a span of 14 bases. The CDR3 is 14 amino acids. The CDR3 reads CASSPRGRLYGYTF. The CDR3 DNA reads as TGTGCCAGCAGCCCCCGCGGGCGACTGTATGGCTACACCTTC.

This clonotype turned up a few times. The CDR3: CASSLDGSGGGYGYTF. The CDR3 nucleotides are TGTGCCAGCAGCTTAGATGGATCTGGGGGAGGATATGGCTACACCTTC. The chain recombines TRBV7-9 with TRBJ1-2; tentatively, D is TRBD1 (5 bases). The germline gives CDR1 SEHNR, CDR2 FQNEAQ (reference sequence). This CDR3 contains 16 residues. Between the trimmed V and J ends, which lost 1 base and 5 bases, there was a span of 17 bases. The full variable domain, its missing parts supplied by reference TRBV7-9 and TRBJ1-2, is DTGVSQNPRHKITKRGQNVTFRCDPISEHNRLYWYRQTLGQGPEFLTYFQNEAQLEKSRLLSDRFSAERPKGSFSTLEIQRTEQGDSAMYLCASSLDGSGGGYGYTFGSGTRLTVV.

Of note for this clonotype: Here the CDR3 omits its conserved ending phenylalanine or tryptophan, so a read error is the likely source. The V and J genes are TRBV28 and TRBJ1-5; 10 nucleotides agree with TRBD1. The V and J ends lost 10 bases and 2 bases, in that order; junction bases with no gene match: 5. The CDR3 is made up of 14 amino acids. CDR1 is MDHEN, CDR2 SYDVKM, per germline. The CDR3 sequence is CATRQGAGNQPQHL. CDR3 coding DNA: TGTGCCACTAGACAGGGGGCAGGCAATCAGCCCCAGCATTTG.

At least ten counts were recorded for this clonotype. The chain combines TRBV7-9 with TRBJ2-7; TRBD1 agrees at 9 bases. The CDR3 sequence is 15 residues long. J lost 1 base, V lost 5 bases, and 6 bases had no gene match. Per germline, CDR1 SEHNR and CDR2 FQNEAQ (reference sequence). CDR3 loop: CASSVGDRVSYEQYF. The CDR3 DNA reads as TGTGCCAGCAGCGTAGGGGACAGGGTATCCTACGAGCAGTACTTC.

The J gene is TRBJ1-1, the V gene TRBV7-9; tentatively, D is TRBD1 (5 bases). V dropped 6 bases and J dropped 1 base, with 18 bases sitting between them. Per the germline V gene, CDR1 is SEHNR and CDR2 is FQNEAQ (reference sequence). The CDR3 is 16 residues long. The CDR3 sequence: CASSTLLQVPNTEAFF. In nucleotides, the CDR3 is TGTGCCAGCAGTACCTTACTACAGGTACCGAACACTGAAGCTTTCTTT.

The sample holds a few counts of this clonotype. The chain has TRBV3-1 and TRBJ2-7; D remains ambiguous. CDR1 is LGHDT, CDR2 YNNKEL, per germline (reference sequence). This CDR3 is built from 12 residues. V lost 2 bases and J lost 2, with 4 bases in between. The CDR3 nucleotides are TGTGCCAGCAGCCAATCAGCCTACGAGCAGTACTTC. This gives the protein CASSQSAYEQYF.

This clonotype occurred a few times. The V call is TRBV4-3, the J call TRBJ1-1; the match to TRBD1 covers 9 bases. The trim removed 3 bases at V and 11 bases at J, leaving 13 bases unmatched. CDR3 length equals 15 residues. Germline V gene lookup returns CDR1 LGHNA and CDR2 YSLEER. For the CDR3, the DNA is TGCGCCAGCAGCCATCCCGGACAGGGGAGGGGTGCGGCTTTCTTT. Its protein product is CASSHPGQGRGAAFF.

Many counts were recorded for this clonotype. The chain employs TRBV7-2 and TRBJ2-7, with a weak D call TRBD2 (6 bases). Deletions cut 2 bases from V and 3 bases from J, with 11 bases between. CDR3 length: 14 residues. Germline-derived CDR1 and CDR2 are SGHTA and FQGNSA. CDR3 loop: CASSLSGGFYEQYF. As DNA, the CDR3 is TGTGCCAGCAGCTTATCTGGGGGGTTCTACGAGCAGTACTTC.

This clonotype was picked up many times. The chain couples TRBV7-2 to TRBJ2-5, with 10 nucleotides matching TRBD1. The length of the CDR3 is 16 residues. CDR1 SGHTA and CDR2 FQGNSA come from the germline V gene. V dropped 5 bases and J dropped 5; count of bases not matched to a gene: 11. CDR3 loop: CASSPNDRGLGETQYF. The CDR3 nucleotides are TGTGCCAGCAGCCCAAATGACAGGGGGCTAGGGGAGACCCAGTACTTC.

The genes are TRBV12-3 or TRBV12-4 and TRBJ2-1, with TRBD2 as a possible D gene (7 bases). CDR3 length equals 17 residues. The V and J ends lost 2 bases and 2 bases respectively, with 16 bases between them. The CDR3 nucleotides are TGTGCCAGCAGTTTACGGGTCGGGGGGCAGCCCTACAATGAGCAGTTCTTC. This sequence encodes CASSLRVGGQPYNEQFF.

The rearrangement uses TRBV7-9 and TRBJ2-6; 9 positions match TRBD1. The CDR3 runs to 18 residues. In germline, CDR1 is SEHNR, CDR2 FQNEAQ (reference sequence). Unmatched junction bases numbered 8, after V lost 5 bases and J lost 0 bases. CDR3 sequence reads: CASSERDREDSGANVLTF. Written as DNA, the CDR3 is TGTGCCAGCAGCGAAAGGGACAGGGAAGACTCTGGGGCCAACGTCCTGACTTTC.

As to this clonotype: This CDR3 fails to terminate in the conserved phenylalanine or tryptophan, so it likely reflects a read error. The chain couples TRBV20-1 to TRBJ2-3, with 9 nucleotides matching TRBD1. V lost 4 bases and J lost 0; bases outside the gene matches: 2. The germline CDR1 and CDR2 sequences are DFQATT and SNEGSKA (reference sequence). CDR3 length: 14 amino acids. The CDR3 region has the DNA TGCAGTGCTACAGGACAGGGGAGCACAGATACGCAGTATCTT. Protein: CSATGQGSTDTQYL.

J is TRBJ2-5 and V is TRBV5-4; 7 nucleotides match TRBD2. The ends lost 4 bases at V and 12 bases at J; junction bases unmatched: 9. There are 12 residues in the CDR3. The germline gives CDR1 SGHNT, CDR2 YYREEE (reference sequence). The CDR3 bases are TGTGCCAGCAGCGTCGCGGGAGAAGCCAAGTACTTC. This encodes CASSVAGEAKYF. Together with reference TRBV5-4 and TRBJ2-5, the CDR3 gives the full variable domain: ETGVTQSPTHLIKTRGQQVTLRCSSQSGHNTVSWYQQALGQGPQFIFQYYREEENGRGNFPPRFSGLQFPNYSSELNVNALELDDSALYLCASSVAGEAKYFGPGTRLLVL.

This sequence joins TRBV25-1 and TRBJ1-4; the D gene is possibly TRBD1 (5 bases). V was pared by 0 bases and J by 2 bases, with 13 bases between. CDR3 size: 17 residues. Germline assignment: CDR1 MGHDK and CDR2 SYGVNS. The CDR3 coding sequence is TGTGCCAGCAGTGAATATTCCGGGGCCCTGACTAATGAAAAACTGTTTTTT. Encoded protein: CASSEYSGALTNEKLFF.

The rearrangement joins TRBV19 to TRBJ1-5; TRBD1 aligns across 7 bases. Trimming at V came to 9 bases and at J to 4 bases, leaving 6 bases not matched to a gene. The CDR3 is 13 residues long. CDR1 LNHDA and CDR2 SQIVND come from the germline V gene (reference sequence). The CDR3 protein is CASRGIRNQPQHF. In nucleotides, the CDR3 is TGTGCCAGCAGGGGGATTAGGAATCAGCCCCAGCATTTT.

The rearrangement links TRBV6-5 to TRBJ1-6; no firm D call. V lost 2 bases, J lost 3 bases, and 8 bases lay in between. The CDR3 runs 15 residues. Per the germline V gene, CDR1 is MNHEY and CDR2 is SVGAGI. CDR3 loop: CASSYGGSYNSPLHF. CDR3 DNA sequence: TGTGCCAGCAGTTACGGAGGGAGCTATAATTCACCCCTCCACTTT.

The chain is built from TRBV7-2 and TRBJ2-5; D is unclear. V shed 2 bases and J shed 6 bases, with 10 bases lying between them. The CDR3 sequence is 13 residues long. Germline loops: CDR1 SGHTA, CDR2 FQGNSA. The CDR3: CASSLTQTQTQYF. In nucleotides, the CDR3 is TGTGCCAGCAGCTTAACCCAAACCCAGACCCAGTACTTC.

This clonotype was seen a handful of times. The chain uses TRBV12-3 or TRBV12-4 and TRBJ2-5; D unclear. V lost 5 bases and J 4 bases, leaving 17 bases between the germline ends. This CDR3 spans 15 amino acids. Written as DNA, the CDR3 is TGTGCCAGCAGTCCCCGAGTAGACCCCGGAGAGACCCAGTACTTC. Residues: CASSPRVDPGETQYF.

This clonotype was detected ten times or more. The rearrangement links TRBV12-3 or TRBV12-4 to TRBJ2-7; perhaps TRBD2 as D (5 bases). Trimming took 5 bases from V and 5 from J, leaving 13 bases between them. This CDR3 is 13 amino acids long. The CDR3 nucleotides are TGTGCCAGCAGTCCACACACGGGGAACGAGCAGTACTTC. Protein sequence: CASSPHTGNEQYF.

In nucleotides, the CDR3 is TGTGCCAGCAGTTTGGTGACCCCAGACACCGGGGAGCTGTTTTTT. Protein product: CASSLVTPDTGELFF. V usage is TRBV28 and J usage is TRBJ2-2; D not certain. The V end lost 3 bases, the J end lost 3 bases, and 11 bases lay between the germline ends. Germline lookup yields CDR1 MDHEN and CDR2 SYDVKM. This CDR3 spans 15 amino acids.